The 27 T cell receptor beta chains listed next were all sequenced from one sample in a study of T cells in Graves' hyperthyroidism and ophthalmopathy (dated by TCRdb to the late 2010s). The library relied on multiplex PCR. The instrument given in TCRdb is Illumina HiSeq 2000. TCR beta CDR3 regions were amplified from RNA transcripts. The first round of RT-PCR for the TCR CDR3 was performed with the HTBI primer set and the Qiagen OneStep RT-PCR kit. TCRdb reran the public reads through fastp at Q25 and MiXCR, keeping productive beta chains. Rows with one shared CDR3 protein collapse into an entry with the most common genes and DNA. The table for this sample lists roughly 570,000 distinct CDR3 sequences; 46% of them were counted only once. Around 17% of the sample belongs to the ten largest clones. Sequencing input: peripheral blood or thyroid tissue (not recorded which). These receptors were obtained from an adult woman with Graves' disease, either hyperthyroidism or ophthalmopathy (not recorded which).

V and J are TRBV28 and TRBJ1-2, with 7 bases aligning to TRBD1. The CDR3 is made up of 12 amino acids. V trimming: 8 bases; J trimming: 9 bases; junction bases outside the gene matches: 9. Per germline, CDR1 MDHEN and CDR2 SYDVKM. CDR3 DNA sequence: TGTGCCAGCGGTGGGACAGTGGTTCGCTACACCTTC. It translates to CASGGTVVRYTF.

There are a few counts of this clonotype. The chain has TRBV20-1 and TRBJ2-7; 8 nucleotides agree with TRBD2. This CDR3 comprises 13 residues. V gave up 5 bases and J gave up 5 bases; unmatched junction bases: 8. Germline CDR1 and CDR2: DFQATT and SNEGSKA (reference sequence). The CDR3: CSAPREAGDEQYF. Here the CDR3 DNA reads TGCAGTGCTCCGCGTGAAGCGGGAGACGAGCAGTACTTC.

CDR3 in amino acids: CASLEGTGGNQPQHF. In DNA, the CDR3 is TGTGCCAGCTTGGAAGGGACAGGGGGCAATCAGCCCCAGCATTTT. The chain employs TRBV19 and TRBJ1-5; 10 bases fit TRBD1. CDR3 size: 15 residues. Germline V gene lookup returns CDR1 LNHDA and CDR2 SQIVND (reference sequence). Unmatched junction bases numbered 7, after V lost 9 bases and J lost 2 bases.

The chain couples TRBV19 to TRBJ2-7; no reliable D call. Germline lookup yields CDR1 LNHDA and CDR2 SQIVND (reference sequence). CDR3 size: 8 residues. The ends were cut back, 4 bases at V and 8 bases at J, with 0 bases in the middle. The CDR3 region has the DNA TGTGCCAGTAGTAAGCAGTACTTC. Translation gives CASSKQYF.

The V and J genes are TRBV7-6 and TRBJ1-4, with D perhaps matching TRBD1 (5 bases). V gave up 1 base and J gave up 12 bases, with 12 bases separating them. The CDR3 has 13 residues. Germline CDR1 SGHVS, CDR2 FNYEAQ. Here the CDR3 reads CASSLVQGGELFF. In nucleotides, the CDR3 is TGTGCCAGCAGCTTAGTCCAGGGAGGTGAACTGTTTTTT.

In this sample, this clonotype turned up a few times. The chain combines TRBV3-1 with TRBJ2-2, with no clear D. The germline CDR1 and CDR2 sequences are LGHDT and YNNKEL (reference sequence). V gave up 4 bases and J gave up 9 bases, with 12 bases separating them. The CDR3 has 13 residues. CDR3: CASSRATPRELFF. The CDR3 DNA follows: TGTGCCAGCAGCCGAGCCACGCCTAGGGAGCTGTTTTTT.

V and J are TRBV20-1 and TRBJ1-5, with D hard to call. CDR3 length: 13 amino acids. CDR1 is DFQATT and CDR2 is SNEGSKA in the germline V gene (reference sequence). Trimming cost V 4 bases and J 2 bases, with 9 bases left between them. CDR3 in DNA: TGCAGTGCTAACGGGAGAGGCAATCAGCCCCAGCATTTT. This encodes CSANGRGNQPQHF.

V is TRBV5-1 and J is TRBJ2-7, with D possibly matching TRBD2 (5 bases). Germline CDR1 reads SGHRS; CDR2 reads YFSETQ. The CDR3 is made up of 13 amino acids. Trimming took off 4 bases at V and 2 bases at J, with 10 bases between the two ends. The CDR3 bases are TGCGCCAGCAGCACAACGGGGACCTACGAGCAGTACGTC. Translating it yields CASSTTGTYEQYV.

This clonotype was observed many times. J is TRBJ2-2 and V is TRBV6-1; 9 bases are a match to TRBD1. The CDR3 contains 15 residues. Per germline, CDR1 MNHNS and CDR2 SASEGT. Germline trimming cut 3 bases from V and 5 bases from J; bases unmatched to any gene: 4. Here the CDR3 reads CASSEPGQGTGELFF. The CDR3 region has the DNA TGTGCCAGCAGTGAGCCGGGACAGGGTACCGGGGAGCTGTTTTTT.

Points on this clonotype: A much larger clone differs from this one at a single base, so this may be a read error. The chain joins TRBV4-1 to TRBJ1-5; D possibly corresponds to TRBD1 (5 bases). This CDR3 is 14 amino acids long. The V end lost 1 base, the J end lost 7 bases, and 11 bases lay between the germline ends. Germline assignment: CDR1 MGHRA and CDR2 YSYEKL. DNA of the CDR3: TGCGCCAGCAGCCAAGTAAGGGGAGGGCAGCCCCAGCATTTT. It translates to CASSQVRGGQPQHF.

V and J are TRBV29-1 and TRBJ2-7; 8 bases align to TRBD1. Trimming at V came to 4 bases and at J to 5 bases, leaving 7 bases not matched to a gene. The CDR3 covers 13 residues. The germline CDR1 and CDR2 sequences are SQVTM and ANQGSEA. The CDR3 loop reads CSVAVQGAHEQYF. DNA of the CDR3: TGCAGCGTTGCGGTCCAGGGGGCCCACGAGCAGTACTTC.

This chain links TRBV7-2 with TRBJ1-1; the D gene is possibly TRBD1 (6 bases). The V end lost 4 bases, the J end lost 5 bases, and 14 bases lay between the germline ends. Germline values: CDR1 SGHTA, CDR2 FQGNSA. This CDR3 spans 14 amino acids. The CDR3, as DNA: TGTGCCAGCAGCTCCACAGGGTCGATGACTGAAGCTTTCTTT. As protein: CASSSTGSMTEAFF.

Concerning this clonotype itself: An end of the junction does not agree with germline; a read error may underlie this. The rearrangement joins TRBV9 to TRBJ1-1; no firm D call. In germline, CDR1 is SGDLS, CDR2 YYNGEE. The CDR3 has 14 amino acids. For the CDR3, the DNA is TGTGCCAGCAGTTTAGTACACATGAACGCTGAAGCTTTCTTT. It yields the protein CASSLVHMNAEAFF.

This chain joins TRBV10-2 and TRBJ1-6; tentative D call: TRBD1 (6 bases). Germline V CDR1 and CDR2: WSHSY, SAAADI. Trimming left V 3 bases short and J 10 bases short, with 16 bases between. This CDR3 region has 15 residues. The CDR3 reads CASSEDRPGWSPLHF. CDR3 sequence (DNA): TGCGCCAGCAGTGAAGACAGGCCTGGCTGGTCACCCCTCCACTTT.

Many counts were recorded for this clonotype. The rearrangement links TRBV19 to TRBJ1-3; possibly TRBD1 for D (6 bases). This CDR3 comprises 14 residues. Germline-derived CDR1 and CDR2 are LNHDA and SQIVND (reference sequence). The V end was cut by 3 bases, the J end by 3 bases, with 9 bases between. In DNA form, the CDR3 reads TGTGCCAGTAGTATTCGGGGGCGTGGAAACACCATATATTTT. It yields the protein CASSIRGRGNTIYF.

There are many counts of this clonotype. This chain joins TRBV7-9 and TRBJ1-1; D ambiguous. The V gene lost 5 bases and the J gene lost 5 bases, with 6 bases spanning the gap. From germline, CDR1 is SEHNR and CDR2 FQNEAQ (reference sequence). The CDR3 is 11 residues long. CDR3 sequence: CASSGGTEAFF. The DNA of the CDR3 is TGTGCCAGCAGCGGTGGGACTGAAGCTTTCTTT.

This clonotype was seen only a few times. The rearrangement links TRBV15 to TRBJ2-1; no reliable D call. V was shortened by 5 bases and J by 2 bases, with 7 bases between the two germline ends. Germline V lookup: CDR1 LNHNV, CDR2 YYDKDF (reference sequence). The CDR3 is 13 residues long. CDR3 residues: CATSAQAYNEQFF. The CDR3 nucleotides read TGTGCCACCAGCGCCCAGGCCTACAATGAGCAGTTCTTC.

This clonotype was picked up a small number of times. Its ends do not fully match the called genes, so a read error is possible. The V and J genes are TRBV20-1 and TRBJ2-2, with D unclear. The CDR3 covers 13 residues. Germline V CDR1 and CDR2: DFQATT, SNEGSKA (reference sequence). The CDR3: CSARERVTGELFF. The CDR3 region has the DNA TGCAGTGCCAGAGAGAGAGTGACCGGGGAGCTGTTTTTT.

V is TRBV5-5 and J is TRBJ2-7; 8 bases map to TRBD1. J lost 7 bases, V lost 4 bases, and 7 bases had no gene match. The CDR3 covers 13 residues. Germline CDR1 reads SGHKS; CDR2 reads YYEKEE (reference sequence). CDR3 loop: CASSAPGTGEQYF. DNA of the CDR3: TGTGCCAGCAGCGCACCCGGGACAGGAGAGCAGTACTTC.

The sample holds many counts of this clonotype. V gene TRBV10-2 combines with J gene TRBJ2-7, with D perhaps assigned TRBD1 or TRBD2 (5 bases each). Trimming stripped 3 bases from V and 0 bases from J, with 12 bases between. The CDR3 length is 15 residues. Germline CDR1 is WSHSY and CDR2 is SAAADI. CDR3 bases: TGCGCCAGCAGTGATTTCGGGACCTTCTCCTACGAGCAGTACTTC. It encodes CASSDFGTFSYEQYF.

This clonotype was counted many times. J is TRBJ2-7 and V is TRBV10-2; no firm D call. V dropped 4 bases and J dropped 0 bases, with 13 bases sitting between them. CDR3 size: 15 residues. Germline CDR1 is WSHSY and CDR2 is SAAADI. CDR3 residues: CASSVPPTISYEQYF. CDR3 sequence (DNA): TGCGCCAGCAGTGTGCCCCCAACGATCTCCTACGAGCAGTACTTC.

Written as DNA, the CDR3 is TGTGCCAGCAGCTTTACACAGGGGAGCAATCAGCCCCAGCATTTT. It translates to CASSFTQGSNQPQHF. The chain couples TRBV7-9 to TRBJ1-5, with 7 bases that match TRBD1. The V gene end was trimmed by 3 bases and the J gene end by 1 base; junction bases not matched to a gene: 3. Per the germline V gene, CDR1 is SEHNR and CDR2 is FQNEAQ (reference sequence). The CDR3 has 15 amino acids.

A note on this clonotype: A much larger clonotype is one base distant, so this may be a read error. The chain couples TRBV28 to TRBJ2-5; no reliable D call. The germline V gene has CDR1 MDHEN and CDR2 SYDVKM. This CDR3 contains 12 residues. Trimming took 4 bases from V and 5 from J, leaving 8 bases between them. CDR3 in DNA: TGTGCCAGCAGTTCAGTTGCGGAGACCCAGTACTTC. Amino acid sequence: CASSSVAETQYF.

A remark on this clonotype: Germline is not matched at one junction end, which may reflect a read error. The rearrangement joins TRBV29-1 to TRBJ1-3; D gene uncertain. CDR3 size: 11 residues. Germline-derived CDR1 and CDR2 are SQVTM and ANQGSEA. CDR3 region: CSVDMGSTIYF. Here the CDR3 DNA reads TGCAGCGTTGATATGGGAAGCACCATATATTTT.

This chain connects TRBV7-9 to TRBJ2-7, with 7 bases fitting TRBD1. The better agreement between TRBJ1-2 and the DNA end casts doubt on the J call. The germline gives CDR1 SEHNR, CDR2 FQNEAQ (reference sequence). This CDR3 comprises 15 residues. CDR3 in amino acids: CASSSMTGRISNYTF. The CDR3 nucleotides are TGTGCCAGCAGCTCCATGACAGGGCGTATTTCGAACTACACCTTC.

This rearrangement joins TRBV14 to TRBJ2-7; D uncertain. Trimming took off 5 bases at V and 0 bases at J, with 11 bases between the two ends. The CDR3 sequence is 14 residues long. The germline gives CDR1 SGHDN, CDR2 FVKESK. The chain's CDR3 is CASSYSTVSYEQYF. For the CDR3, the DNA is TGTGCCAGCAGCTACAGTACAGTCTCCTACGAGCAGTACTTC.

The CDR3 sequence is CASSPDGETQYF. The CDR3 bases are TGCGCCAGCAGCCCCGACGGGGAGACGCAGTATTTT. J is TRBJ2-3 and V is TRBV5-1, with D possibly matching TRBD2 (5 bases). The V and J ends lost 4 bases and 9 bases respectively, with 12 bases between them. Germline values: CDR1 SGHRS, CDR2 YFSETQ. The CDR3 totals 12 residues.